A selection of T cell receptor beta chains follows, all from one sample in a study of T cells in narcolepsy. Repertoires were generated with immunoSEQ multiplex PCR, while TCRdb's copy carries only in-frame clones and drops some. The data contain about 30,000 clones, 65% to 90% of them singletons. Source material: CD45RA- memory CD4+ T cells from PBMCs. These receptors were obtained from a human donor with narcolepsy. Both conserved end residues are part of each CDR3. D genes are given only for firm matches. Not all rows give a size; the values are once, few, many and, for expanded clones, a class.

V gene	clone size	J gene	D gene	CDR3 DNA	CDR3 protein
TRBV18	NA	TRBJ2-2	NA	TGTGCCAGCTCACCTTCCCGGGAATTCGGGGAGCTGTTTTTT	CASSPSREFGELFF
TRBV18	once	TRBJ2-5	TRBD1	TGTGCCAGCTCAGCGGACAGGCCCGGCCGGGAGACCCAGTACTTC	CASSADRPGRETQYF
TRBV27	NA	TRBJ1-6	NA	TGTGCCAGCAGTTTAACAGAAAATTCACCCCTCCACTTT	CASSLTENSPLHF
TRBV27	NA	TRBJ2-1	NA	TGTGCCAGCTCCGCGGGCTGGATGATAAATGAGCAGTTCTTC	CASSAGWMINEQFF
TRBV7-9	NA	TRBJ1-5	NA	TGTGCCAGCAGCTTATCGTTTGATGATCCCCAGCATTTT	CASSLSFDDPQHF
TRBV4-1	NA	TRBJ1-6	NA	TGCGCCAGCAGCCAAGTTGAAGCCGGGACGAAGACATTT	CASSQVEAGTKTF
TRBV19	NA	TRBJ1-1	NA	TGTGCCAGTAGGGGGGGGAGCGTTCCGAACACTGAAGCTTTCTTT	CASRGGSVPNTEAFF
TRBV5-1	NA	TRBJ1-5	NA	TGCGCCAGCAGCTTGGGGTCCAATCAGCCCCAGCATTTT	CASSLGSNQPQHF
TRBV6-1	NA	TRBJ2-3	NA	TGTGCCAGCAGCTCAGGGGTGAGCACAGATACGCAGTATTTT	CASSSGVSTDTQYF
TRBV20-1	NA	TRBJ1-1	TRBD1	TGCAGTGCTTCGGACAGGCTAGGAGCTTTCTTT	CSASDRLGAFF
TRBV27	NA	TRBJ1-6	NA	TGTGCCAGCAGTAAAACAGGGTTATCACCCCTCCACTTT	CASSKTGLSPLHF
TRBV5-4	NA	TRBJ1-1	TRBD1	TGTGCCAGCAGGCCTGACAGGGGGCGGAAAACTGAAGCTTTCTTT	CASRPDRGRKTEAFF
TRBV4-1	NA	TRBJ2-7	NA	TGCGCCAGCAGCCAAGATAGTGGCAGGAGCCCATACGAGCAGTACTTC	CASSQDSGRSPYEQYF
TRBV6-6	NA	TRBJ2-1	NA	TGTGCCAGCACCTCTTGGACCAGGAGCCAGTTCTTC	CASTSWTRSQFF
TRBV7-9	NA	TRBJ1-2	NA	TGTGCCAGCAGCCCCCCCGGGAATGGCTACACCTTC	CASSPPGNGYTF
TRBV15	NA	TRBJ2-3	TRBD2	TGTGCCACCAGCAGAGATCTTAGTCGTGGCGGGAGGGCAGGAGATACGCAGTATTTT	CATSRDLSRGGRAGDTQYF
TRBV5-1	NA	TRBJ1-3	NA	TGCGCCAGCAGAATAGGGGACCGGAGCTCTGGAAACACCATATATTTT	CASRIGDRSSGNTIYF
TRBV2	once	TRBJ2-1	NA	TGTGCCAGCAGTGAAAACAGGGAGTTCTTC	CASSENREFF
TRBV9	NA	TRBJ1-2	NA	TGTGCCAGCAGCGTAAGCAGTTCGGGACGAATTAACTATGGCTACACCTTC	CASSVSSSGRINYGYTF
TRBV19	NA	TRBJ2-1	TRBD2	TGTGCCAGTATGAGCGGGAGTTTCTACAATGAGCAGTTCTTC	CASMSGSFYNEQFF
TRBV28	NA	TRBJ2-3	TRBD2	TGTGCCAGCAGTTTACGAGCGGGAAGTGGGTTTAGCACAGATACGCAGTATTTT	CASSLRAGSGFSTDTQYF
TRBV6-6	NA	TRBJ1-5	TRBD1	TGTGCCAGCAGTCGGGACAGGACTAGCAATCAGCCCCAGCATTTT	CASSRDRTSNQPQHF
TRBV5-1	NA	TRBJ2-3	TRBD2	TGCGCCAGCAGCCTAGGGGCGGGAGGGACAGATACGCAGTATTTT	CASSLGAGGTDTQYF
TRBV6-1	NA	TRBJ2-1	NA	TGTGCCAGCAGTTCAGGGGTTGGCCCTTACAATGAGCAGTTCTTC	CASSSGVGPYNEQFF
TRBV4-1	NA	TRBJ1-2	NA	TGCGCCAGCAGCCAAGTCGGTAGGGCTGACAGCTATGGCTACACCTTC	CASSQVGRADSYGYTF
TRBV18	once	TRBJ2-1	NA	TGTGCCAGCTCCCAAGGGGGTGGTGAGCAGTTCTTC	CASSQGGGEQFF
TRBV11-2	once	TRBJ2-4	NA	TGTGCCAGCAGCTTAGCGATAGGAGTAAAAAACATTCAGTACTTC	CASSLAIGVKNIQYF
TRBV6-5	NA	TRBJ2-1	NA	TGTGCCAGCCGCAGCCGGAATGAGCAGTTCTTC	CASRSRNEQFF
TRBV19	NA	TRBJ1-5	TRBD1	TGTGCCAGTATGGAGGGACAGACATCAGGTCAGCCCCAGCATTTT	CASMEGQTSGQPQHF
TRBV7-2	NA	TRBJ1-2	NA	TGTGCCAGCAGCGCTCAGGGTCGGGCTGGCTACACCTTC	CASSAQGRAGYTF
TRBV2	NA	TRBJ1-5	NA	TGTGCCAGCAGTGATGTGGGCAATAGCAATCAGCCCCAGCATTTT	CASSDVGNSNQPQHF
TRBV30	NA	TRBJ1-1	NA	TGTGCCTGGAGTGTAGCCAACATGGGGCGAACTGAAGCTTTCTTT	CAWSVANMGRTEAFF
TRBV5-6	NA	TRBJ1-4	NA	TGTGCCAGCAGCGTCTGGGGGAATGAAAAACTGTTTTTT	CASSVWGNEKLFF
TRBV5-6	NA	TRBJ1-1	TRBD1	TGTGCCAGCAGCTTGAATGTTGTGGTAGGACAGGGGGACACTGAAGCTTTCTTT	CASSLNVVVGQGDTEAFF
TRBV12-5	NA	TRBJ2-3	NA	TGTGCTAGTGGTACGAACTCAGATACGCAGTATTTT	CASGTNSDTQYF
TRBV7-8	NA	TRBJ2-5	TRBD2	TGTGCCAGCAGCCACCAAAGGACTAGCGGGGGGAAAATTAACCAAGAGACCCAGTACTTC	CASSHQRTSGGKINQETQYF
TRBV4-1	NA	TRBJ2-2	NA	TGCGCCAGCAGACGAAGCGGTCAGAACACCGGGGAGCTGTTTTTT	CASRRSGQNTGELFF
TRBV5-1	NA	TRBJ2-7	TRBD1	TGCGCCAGCAGCTTGGCCTGGGACAGAGAGAAGAAGCAGTACTTC	CASSLAWDREKKQYF
TRBV11-2	NA	TRBJ2-2	NA	TGTGCCAGCAGCTTCAGTATATCAGGGGGGCGGGTCTTTACCGGGGAGCTGTTTTTT	CASSFSISGGRVFTGELFF
TRBV9	NA	TRBJ2-5	TRBD2	TGTGCCAGCAGCCCCTTCGCGACTAGCGGTCAAGAGACCCAGTACTTC	CASSPFATSGQETQYF
TRBV5-8	NA	TRBJ1-1	NA	TGTGCCAGCAGCTTGGAGTTTGGCAGGGCTGTCGCTTTCTTT	CASSLEFGRAVAFF
TRBV5-1	few	TRBJ2-1	TRBD1	TGCGCCAGCAGCTCCAACGACAGGGCCCCGCTGAATGAGCAGTTCTTC	CASSSNDRAPLNEQFF
TRBV5-1	once	TRBJ2-7	TRBD1	TGCGCCAGCCGGACAGGGGACCTCTACGAGCAGTACTTC	CASRTGDLYEQYF
TRBV29-1	few	TRBJ2-1	NA	TGCAGCGTTGTCCCAGTTTCAAATGAGCAGTTCTTC	CSVVPVSNEQFF
TRBV30	NA	TRBJ2-7	TRBD1	TGTGCCTGGGGACAGGGGAAGTACGAGCAGTACTTC	CAWGQGKYEQYF
TRBV5-1	NA	TRBJ2-1	TRBD2	TGCGCCAGCAGCTATACACAGCGGGGGTACAATGAGCAGTTCTTC	CASSYTQRGYNEQFF
TRBV28	medium-sized	TRBJ1-1	NA	TGTGCCAGCAGGGGGTATGGGGCTGAAGCTTTCTTT	CASRGYGAEAFF
TRBV28	NA	TRBJ2-7	NA	TGTGCCAGCAGTTCCGTAACAGGGTCGGGGCACTACGAGCAGTACTTC	CASSSVTGSGHYEQYF
TRBV28	NA	TRBJ2-2	TRBD2	TGTGCCAGCAGTTTGGGGGGGAAATCCACCGGGGAGCTGTTTTTT	CASSLGGKSTGELFF
TRBV6-1	few	TRBJ1-1	NA	TGTGCCAGCAGGGCTTCAAACACTGAAGCTTTCTTT	CASRASNTEAFF
TRBV2	NA	TRBJ1-2	NA	TGTGCCAGCAACCCCCACGGGGGAGGCTACACCTTC	CASNPHGGGYTF
TRBV2	once	TRBJ2-7	TRBD2	TGTGCCAGCAGTGCGGGACTAGCGGGAGGCGAGCAGTACTTC	CASSAGLAGGEQYF